The entry below gives a single T cell receptor (beta chain) sequence along with its context. There is no known antigen for this receptor. Base qualities are not at hand, and no much larger clone is one base apart. The data belong to a study of cytomegalovirus exposure and HLA in healthy donors (dated by TCRdb to 2016 to 2017). In the study overall: An earlier analysis of approximately 600 of the donors reported 250 to 300 Gb of sequence data and more than 90 million unique TCR beta sequences from about 180 million T cells. An early release covering 550 to 650 HLA-typed donors comprised about 300 gigabases of sequencing data and 85 million or so unique TCR sequences. The genetic ancestry cluster associated with self-reported Caucasian donors included roughly 84% of the roughly 410 genotyped donors. The study aimed to test whether signatures of past pathogen exposure could be identified by cataloging public T cell receptors. Using immunosequencing, the study profiled T cell repertoires from around 670 subjects and related those repertoires to cytomegalovirus serostatus. Along with the roughly 670-subject first cohort, a separate validation cohort of more than 90 different subjects was used. High-throughput TCR immunosequencing, statistical association of individual TCRs with disease status, and machine learning were combined to predict cytomegalovirus infection status. A later analysis re-analyzed previously published TCR beta repertoires from about 730 donors and added high-resolution HLA genotyping to study TCR occurrence patterns. Rather than drawing on any new phenotypic data, the later analysis identified candidate immune exposures from TCR beta sequences and the way those sequences occurred across donors. In an earlier analysis of roughly 600 of the donors, high-throughput TCR beta sequencing was used to judge whether each TCR beta V gene segment behaved as functional or pseudogenic. Alongside the repertoire data, information on donor age, sex, ethnicity and CMV serostatus was compiled. Genome-wide SNP genotypes for about three fifths of the roughly 670 donors were used in a later genetic analysis, which treated that subset as a discovery cohort. All discovery cohort repertoires had been generated using a single sequencing platform. Both class I and class II loci were covered by HLA typing, at four-digit resolution. The number of donors typed differed by locus, with roughly 629-640 for A, B, C, DRB1 and DQB1, roughly 520 for DQA1, about 610 for DPA1, and approximately 470 for DPB1. A handful of DR-DQ haplotypes were handled as single units for association and clustering because linkage in the cohort was strong. On average, 235,054 unique TCR beta nucleotide sequences were sequenced per donor among roughly 430 genotyped donors of the cohort, with around 19% of those sequences being non-productive.

The library relied on the immunoSEQ multiplex PCR assay. The multiplex PCR relied on a mix of 60 forward primers for TCR Vbeta segments and 13 reverse primers for TCR Jbeta segments. A multiplex PCR assay on genomic DNA amplified the CDR3 region of rearranged TCR beta genes. Amplified TCR beta libraries were sequenced as 87-base-pair reads on the Illumina HiSeq System. Under the source paper's analysis protocol: A later analysis counted approximately 84 million unique TCR beta chains across the roughly 700 repertoires, and 9 million to 14 million of these chains were shared by at least two donors. Raw reads were error-corrected and collapsed into unique sequences with a nearest-neighbor algorithm that merged closely related sequences to remove PCR and sequencing errors. V, D and J gene segments were assigned by aligning CDR3 sequences to IMGT reference sequences. Each retained sequence needed at least a six-nucleotide match to both a V gene segment and a J gene segment. A rearrangement was called productive if the CDR3 had no stop codons and remained in frame with V and J, and every other rearrangement was called non-productive. CDR3 was defined by IMGT convention, running from the second conserved V-encoded cysteine to the conserved J-encoded phenylalanine. Sequences without an unambiguous match to a single V gene segment were excluded from the earlier analysis of several hundred of the donors. An earlier analysis of under 750 of the donors called V segments functional above 56.7% productive rearrangements and segregating when the between-donor standard deviation exceeded 5%. A statistical classification framework was developed to diagnose cytomegalovirus status using the catalog of TCR beta chain sequences. A later analysis assigned V and J genes by comparing TCR nucleotide sequences with IMGT/GENE-DB human TR gene sequences. Using the TCRdist pipeline, a later analysis assigned CDR3 sequences along with most-parsimonious VDJ recombination scenarios. A later analysis defined each TCR beta chain by its CDR3 amino acid sequence plus V-gene family, and excluded reads lacking a unique V-gene family. To address suspected cross-contamination and a sequencing artifact, a later analysis removed approximately 590 highly shared, low-generation-probability nucleotide sequences. A later analysis calculated a clonal expansion index for each public chain from normalized within-repertoire ranks of inferred template counts. Generation probabilities in a later analysis came from a VDJ recombination model fitted to out-of-frame rearrangements, and those results were checked against IGoR. In a later analysis, hypergeometric tests were used to score TCR-TCR, TCR-HLA and TCR-CMV co-occurrence, with a repertoire-size bias correction applied to TCR pairs. In a later analysis, false discovery rates were estimated by permuting HLA or CMV assignments 20 times. In a later analysis, co-occurring TCRs were grouped with DBSCAN, and TCRdist sequence similarity was added when clustering was performed within HLA-allele-positive subsets. Repertoires with fewer than 30,000 or more than 120,000 public chains were left out of co-occurrence clustering, as were five repertoires with anomalous nucleotide sharing. The table comes from immuneACCESS by way of TCRdb, which keeps in-frame sequences with V and J called. Part of the clones is missing from these tables; in studies checked, under half for an unresolved V gene and the rest for unknown reasons. V and J calls and clone size are those listed in that table; D and trimming were worked out from the DNA. For this sample the table gives around 170,000 clones, of which around four fifths were detected only once. The top ten constitute over 2.5% of the sample.

The cohort comprised around 690 healthy bone marrow donors. All cohort members were sampled while nominally healthy, although unrecorded immune exposures were likely present. The donor tested CMV seropositive, placing the donor among the roughly 300 seropositive members of the cohort. Every donor gave a peripheral blood sample, and the peripheral blood mononuclear cells from that sample were used for TCR beta sequencing. Genomic DNA extraction from the blood cell samples was performed with the Qiagen DNeasy Blood Extraction Kit. What the research found in general, with its limitations: The study gave a list of some 150 TCR beta chains associated with cytomegalovirus. In a later analysis, HLA-associated TCR beta chains were found to be more clonally expanded and to have lower generation probabilities than equally common non-associated chains. In a later genetic analysis, fewer N-insertions in productive TCRs were reported among donors in an Asian-associated ancestry cluster than the approximately 710-donor mean. Correlated functional status among segregating V segments might reflect linkage disequilibrium, but an unknown experimental factor could not be ruled out. Some IMGT-functional V segments, including TRBV6-2 and TRBV6-3, could not be distinguished by the 87-base-pair reads and were therefore excluded. Presence/absence analyses assumed roughly uniform sequencing depth across donors, an assumption that may not hold. Several of the top co-occurrence clusters appeared to be linked to parvovirus B19, influenza, CMV and Epstein-Barr virus, according to a later analysis. In vitro tests confirmed that a few of the cytomegalovirus-associated TCR beta chains recognize cytomegalovirus antigens. According to a later analysis, TCR association rates differed among HLA loci, with DRB1 alleles showing the most associated TCRs and HLA-C alleles showing the fewest. In this cohort, only TCR beta chains were sequenced, and detectable features were limited by the absence of alpha or paired-chain data. HLA typing was unavailable for some donors at each locus, so association tests used only the typed subset. It was suggested by the authors that the approach could potentially be generalized to other disease states and immunological phenotypes. At a false discovery rate of 0.05, a later analysis linked some 17,000 TCR beta sequences to specific HLA alleles. V-gene and J-gene trimming of TCR beta chains was associated with a missense DCLRE1C variant in a later genetic analysis, and the association was replicated in an independent cohort. Broadly in line with IMGT annotations, most TCR beta V segments showed up in productive rearrangements about 87% or about 30% of the time in an earlier analysis of under 700 of the donors. According to a later analysis, most CMV-associated TCR beta chains appeared to be HLA-restricted, and the HLA associations seemed to be driven largely by CMV exposure. Most TCR sequences were seen in very few donors, while some public TCRs were found in many individuals. The classifier was reported to diagnose cytomegalovirus status with high specificity and sensitivity in both the original and validation cohorts. The sequencing pipeline was judged likely to have produced a cluster of highly shared sequence variants as a technical artifact. When HLA alleles, especially DR and DQ, strongly co-occurred, attributing TCR associations to individual alleles was difficult. A further reported finding was that TCR beta sequences accurately predicted the HLA-A and HLA-B alleles for most subjects in the first cohort. Because counts were too low, seventeen rarely observed V segments, including chromosome 9 orphons, were excluded from the earlier analysis of around 590 of the donors. The only immune exposure information available for the cohort was CMV serostatus.

V loses 1 base, J loses 0 bases, and the germline ends lie 9 bases apart. The CDR3 measures 16 amino acids from cysteine to phenylalanine. The entry retains the CDR3 DNA only, 48 bases that are in frame from base 1. CDR1 is given as SGHVS and CDR2 as FNYEAQ, both from the germline V gene. The chain was built from TRBV7-6 and TRBJ2-2, with the identity of the D gene unclear. Sequenced material: PBMCs. The sequence was collected from a woman between 45 and 65 years old in good health and CMV-seropositive. The CDR3 loop reads CASSLEPHTNTGELFF. The nucleotides are TGTGCCAGCAGCTTAGAGCCCCATACGAACACCGGGGAGCTGTTTTTT.